This T cell receptor beta chain was recorded in a study of beta chain features in type 1 diabetes. Broader study findings: The question left open here concerned HLA type influencing TCRB rearrangement. All four CD4+ subsets of Type 1 diabetes patients contained TCRB CDR3s that were moderately but significantly shorter.

As every portion of the isolated RNA was reverse transcribed, the sequencing read expressed TCRB transcripts. Measured with immunoSEQ multiplex PCR; TCRdb has only the in-frame clones, and not every one. The table lists about 260,000 clones, over 20% of them singletons, with around 0.029% in the top ten. This CDR3 is 15 amino acids long. Germline CDR1 SGHTA, CDR2 FQGNSA. V lost 6 bases to trimming and J lost 3 bases, with 18 bases between them. Of note for this clone: Its antigen remains unknown.

Staining for CD45RO/CCR7/CD25/CD127/CD95/CD27 allowed sorting of CD4+ naive, central memory, regulatory and stem cell-like memory cells. The gene calls are TRBV7-2 and TRBJ2-7, with D maybe TRBD1 (6 bases). Source material: naive CD4+ T cells from blood. The receptor's source is a woman aged 40 to 50 with type 1 diabetes. The CDR3 protein is CASSLAGGHLYEQYF. The CDR3 coding sequence is TGTGCCAGCAGTCTAGCTGGGGGACACCTCTACGAGCAGTACTTC.